These 17 T cell receptor beta chains were all obtained from the same sample, sequenced in a study of Ad26.COV2.S vaccination and SARS-CoV-2 variants. Indicated treatment: about 20 received Ad26.COV2.S at low or high dose, single or two shots; about five received placebo; per-sample allocation not given. Day 63 following the first vaccine or placebo injection was when the samples were taken. Profiling relied on immunoSEQ multiplex PCR, and the TCRdb table lists in-frame clones only, not all of them. The sample consists of about 320,000 clones, just over 85% of them appearing once. Source: peripheral blood, taken in a trial of Ad26.COV2.S vaccine versus placebo. The receptors were gathered from a person aged 18-65 years who received the Ad26.COV2.S COVID-19 vaccine or a placebo.

The rearrangement joins TRBV5-8 to TRBJ1-2, with D perhaps matching TRBD1 (6 bases). Between the trimmed V and J ends, which lost 1 base and 6 bases, there was a span of 13 bases. The CDR3 runs to 14 residues. From germline, CDR1 is SGHTS and CDR2 YDEGEE. The CDR3 DNA reads as TGTGCCAGCAGCTTGAACAGGGTTTTTCATGGCTACACCTTC. This gives the protein CASSLNRVFHGYTF.

This rearrangement joins TRBV19 to TRBJ2-5; the D gene is possibly TRBD1 (6 bases). CDR3 length: 17 amino acids. Deletions cut 1 base from V and 1 base from J, with 16 bases between. CDR1 and CDR2 from the germline V gene are LNHDA and SQIVND (reference sequence). The chain's CDR3 is CASSIASSGTFQETQYF. In DNA, the CDR3 is TGTGCCAGTAGTATAGCATCATCGGGGACATTCCAAGAGACCCAGTACTTC.

V usage is TRBV6-5 and J usage is TRBJ1-4; TRBD1 is a possible D gene (5 bases). Germline V lookup: CDR1 MNHEY, CDR2 SVGAGI. This CDR3 has 14 residues. V was clipped by 0 bases and J by 10 bases, with 12 bases between them. CDR3 in amino acids: CASSYSTDLGKLFF. The CDR3 bases are TGTGCCAGCAGTTACTCGACAGACCTCGGAAAACTGTTTTTT.

Notes on this clone: Other DNA sequences in this sample translate to the same CDR3. The chain has TRBV18 and TRBJ1-2; possibly TRBD1 for D (6 bases). Germline lookup yields CDR1 KGHSH and CDR2 LQKENI. Trimming removed 3 bases at V and 2 bases at J, with 7 bases between. This CDR3 is 13 amino acids long. The chain's CDR3 is CASSPDSNYGYTF. Here the CDR3 DNA reads TGTGCCAGCTCACCGGACAGCAACTATGGCTACACCTTC.

The chain carries TRBV7-8 and TRBJ2-7; no definite D call. The CDR3 runs 12 residues. Trimming removed 5 bases at V and 0 bases at J, with 5 bases between. Germline CDR1 and CDR2: SGHVS and FQNEAQ. The CDR3: CASSLSSYEQYF. The CDR3 DNA is TGTGCCAGCAGCCTAAGCTCCTACGAGCAGTACTTC.

The rearrangement links TRBV9 to TRBJ1-3, with D possibly being TRBD1 (6 bases). The V gene lost 3 bases and the J gene lost 0 bases, with 16 bases spanning the gap. The CDR3 totals 17 residues. Germline assignment: CDR1 SGDLS and CDR2 YYNGEE. CDR3: CASSGVASGVSGNTIYF. The DNA for the CDR3 is TGTGCCAGCAGCGGAGTTGCCTCAGGGGTCTCTGGAAACACCATATATTTT.

DNA of the CDR3: TGTGCCAGCTCAATGGGACAAACCTACGAGCAGTACTTC. It is translated as CASSMGQTYEQYF. The V and J genes are TRBV18 and TRBJ2-7, with D maybe TRBD1 (6 bases). V shed 5 bases and J shed 2 bases, with 10 bases lying between them. Germline CDR1 KGHSH, CDR2 LQKENI. This CDR3 region has 13 residues.

V is TRBV12-5 and J is TRBJ1-5; D unresolved. CDR3 length equals 11 residues. Looked up from germline, CDR1 is LGHNT and CDR2 is FRNRAP. V lost 5 bases and J 8 bases, leaving 7 bases between the germline ends. The CDR3 DNA reads TGTGCTAGTGGTCCTCTTAAGCCCCAGCATTTT. Its translation: CASGPLKPQHF.

The V gene is TRBV28, the J gene TRBJ1-5; D not certain. CDR3 length equals 15 residues. Germline loops: CDR1 MDHEN, CDR2 SYDVKM. With 6 bases removed from V and 0 bases from J, the gap between germline ends came to 12 bases. CDR3 sequence (DNA): TGTGCCAGCAGGGAACACCGTTATAGCAATCAGCCCCAGCATTTT. This codes for CASREHRYSNQPQHF.

The chain couples TRBV9 to TRBJ1-6; no reliable D call. Germline V CDR1 and CDR2: SGDLS, YYNGEE. The germline V and J ends were trimmed by 3 bases and 3 bases, with 10 bases remaining between them. The CDR3 is made up of 15 amino acids. The CDR3 region has the DNA TGTGCCAGCAGCGGGGCGGGTCTCTATAATTCACCCCTCCACTTT. It is translated as CASSGAGLYNSPLHF.

This chain connects TRBV30 to TRBJ1-5; 7 nucleotides line up with TRBD1. Trimming took 2 bases from V and 0 from J; bases not matched to a gene: 4. The CDR3 has 15 amino acids. Germline V gives CDR1 GTSNPN, CDR2 SVGIG (reference sequence). The CDR3 nucleotides are TGTGCCTGGAGTTTGACAGGGCGTAGCAATCAGCCCCAGCATTTT. It is translated as CAWSLTGRSNQPQHF.

V is TRBV2 and J is TRBJ1-3; 7 bases align to TRBD1. Per germline, CDR1 SNHLY and CDR2 FYNNEI. With 6 bases clipped from V and 2 bases from J, the junction kept 7 bases outside the gene matches. The CDR3 is 15 amino acids. Here the CDR3 DNA reads TGTGCCAGCAGAGGGAGCACAGGGGCTGGAAACACCATATATTTT. It codes for CASRGSTGAGNTIYF.

V and J are TRBV3-1 (or the pseudogene TRBV3-2) and TRBJ2-7, with D tentatively TRBD2 (6 bases). This CDR3 region has 13 residues. V was trimmed by 9 bases and J by 0 bases, leaving 12 bases between them. Per germline, CDR1 LGHDT and CDR2 YNNKEL (reference sequence). The CDR3 region has the DNA TGTGCCAGTGCGCGGGGCCCCTCCTACGAGCAGTACTTC. Protein sequence: CASARGPSYEQYF.

This clone turned up a few times. V and J are TRBV29-1 and TRBJ2-5; 7 bases fit TRBD2. Germline loops: CDR1 SQVTM, CDR2 ANQGSEA. The V and J ends lost 6 bases and 5 bases, in that order; junction bases with no gene match: 12. This CDR3 has 14 residues. The CDR3 loop reads CSVSGVGKWETQYF. CDR3 in DNA: TGCAGCGTAAGCGGGGTCGGCAAGTGGGAGACCCAGTACTTC.

The rearrangement links TRBV11-3 to TRBJ2-1, with D possibly matching TRBD1 (7 bases). Germline V gives CDR1 SGHNT, CDR2 YENEEA. V was shortened by 3 bases and J by 7 bases, with 10 bases between the two germline ends. The CDR3 is made up of 13 amino acids. CDR3 sequence: CASSLTGRNEQFF. The CDR3 DNA is TGTGCCAGCAGCTTGACAGGGAGGAATGAGCAGTTCTTC.

The chain uses TRBV7-2 and TRBJ2-7, with 9 bases that match TRBD1. The CDR3 sequence is 14 residues long. Germline V gives CDR1 SGHTA, CDR2 FQGNSA. With 3 bases clipped from V and 3 bases from J, the junction kept 3 bases outside the gene matches. CDR3 loop: CASSLDRGYYEQYF. The CDR3 coding sequence is TGTGCCAGCAGCTTGGACAGGGGATACTACGAGCAGTACTTC.

The chain has TRBV9 and TRBJ2-7; 12 positions agree with TRBD2. The V gene's germline CDR1 is SGDLS and CDR2 YYNGEE. The ends lost 4 bases at V and 4 bases at J; junction bases unmatched: 6. The CDR3 sequence is 15 residues long. CDR3 DNA: TGTGCCAGCAGCCCTAGGACTAGCGGGGTGTACGAGCAGTACTTC. This sequence encodes CASSPRTSGVYEQYF.